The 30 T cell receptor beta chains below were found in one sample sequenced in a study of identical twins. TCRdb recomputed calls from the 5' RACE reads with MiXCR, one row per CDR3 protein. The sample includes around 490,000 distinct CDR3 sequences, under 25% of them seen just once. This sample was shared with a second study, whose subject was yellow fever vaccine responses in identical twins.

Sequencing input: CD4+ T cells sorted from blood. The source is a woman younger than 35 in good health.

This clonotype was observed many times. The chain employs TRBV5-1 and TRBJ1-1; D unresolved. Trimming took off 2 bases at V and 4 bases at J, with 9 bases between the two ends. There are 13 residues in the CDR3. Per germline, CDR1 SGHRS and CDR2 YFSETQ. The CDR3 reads CASSFNSGTEAFF. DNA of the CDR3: TGCGCCAGCAGCTTCAACAGCGGCACTGAAGCTTTCTTT. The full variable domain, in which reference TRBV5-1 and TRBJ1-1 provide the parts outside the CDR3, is KAGVTQTPRYLIKTRGQQVTLSCSPISGHRSVSWYQQTPGQGLQFLFEYFSETQRNKGNFPGRFSGRQFSNSRSEMNVSTLELGDSALYLCASSFNSGTEAFFGQGTRLTVV.

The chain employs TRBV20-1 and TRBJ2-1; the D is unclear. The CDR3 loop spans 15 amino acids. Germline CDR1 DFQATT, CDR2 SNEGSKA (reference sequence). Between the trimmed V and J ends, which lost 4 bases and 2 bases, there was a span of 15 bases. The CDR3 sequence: CSAMVLLTTYNEQFF. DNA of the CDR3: TGCAGTGCTATGGTGCTGCTCACCACCTACAATGAGCAGTTCTTC.

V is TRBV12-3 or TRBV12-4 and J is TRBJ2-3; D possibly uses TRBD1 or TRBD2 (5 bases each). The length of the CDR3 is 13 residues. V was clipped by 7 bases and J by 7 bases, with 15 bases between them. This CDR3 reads CASTGDPPYTQYF. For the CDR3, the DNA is TGTGCCAGCACCGGGGACCCCCCATATACGCAGTATTTT.

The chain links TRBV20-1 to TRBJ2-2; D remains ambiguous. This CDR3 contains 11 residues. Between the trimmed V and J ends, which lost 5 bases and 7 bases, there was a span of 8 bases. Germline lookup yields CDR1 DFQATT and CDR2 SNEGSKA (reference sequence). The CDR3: CSALVNGELFF. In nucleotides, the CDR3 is TGCAGTGCTCTAGTGAACGGGGAGCTGTTTTTT.

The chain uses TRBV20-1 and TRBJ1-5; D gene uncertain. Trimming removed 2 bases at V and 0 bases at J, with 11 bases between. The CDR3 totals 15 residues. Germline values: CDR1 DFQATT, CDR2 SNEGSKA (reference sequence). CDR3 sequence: CSARRLGRSNQPQHF. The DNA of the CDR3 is TGCAGTGCTAGAAGACTAGGCCGTAGCAATCAGCCCCAGCATTTT.

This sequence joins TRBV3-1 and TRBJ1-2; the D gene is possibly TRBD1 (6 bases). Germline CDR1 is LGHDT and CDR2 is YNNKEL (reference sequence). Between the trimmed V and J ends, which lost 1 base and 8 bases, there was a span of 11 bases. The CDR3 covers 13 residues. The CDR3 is CASSQGTGSGYTF. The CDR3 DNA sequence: TGTGCCAGCAGCCAAGGAACAGGGTCAGGCTACACCTTC.

The CDR3 loop reads CSARDMLAENTGELFF. In DNA form, the CDR3 reads TGCAGTGCTAGAGATATGCTAGCGGAGAACACCGGGGAGCTGTTTTTT. The chain uses TRBV20-1 and TRBJ2-2, with 7 positions matching TRBD2. The CDR3 spans 16 residues. The V and J ends lost 0 bases and 1 base, in that order; junction bases with no gene match: 5. Germline V gene lookup returns CDR1 DFQATT and CDR2 SNEGSKA (reference sequence).

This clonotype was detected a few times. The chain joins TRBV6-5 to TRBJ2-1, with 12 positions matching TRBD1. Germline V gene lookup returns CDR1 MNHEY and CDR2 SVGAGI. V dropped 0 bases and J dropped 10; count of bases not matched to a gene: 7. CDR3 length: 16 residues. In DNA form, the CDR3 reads TGTGCCAGCAGTTACTCCGGGACAGGGGGCCTGGGGGAGCAGTTCTTC. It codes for CASSYSGTGGLGEQFF.

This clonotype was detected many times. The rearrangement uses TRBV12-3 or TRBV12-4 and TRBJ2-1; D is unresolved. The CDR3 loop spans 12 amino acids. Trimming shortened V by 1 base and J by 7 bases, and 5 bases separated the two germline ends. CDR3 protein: CASSLVRNEQFF. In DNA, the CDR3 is TGTGCCAGCAGTTTAGTGAGGAATGAGCAGTTCTTC.

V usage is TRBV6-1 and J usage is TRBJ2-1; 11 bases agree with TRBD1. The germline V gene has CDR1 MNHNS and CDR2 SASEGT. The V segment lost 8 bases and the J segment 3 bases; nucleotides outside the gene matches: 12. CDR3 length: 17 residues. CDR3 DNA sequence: TGTGCCAGCCGATCAGCGGGCGGGACAGGGGGCTACAATGAGCAGTTCTTC. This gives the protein CASRSAGGTGGYNEQFF.

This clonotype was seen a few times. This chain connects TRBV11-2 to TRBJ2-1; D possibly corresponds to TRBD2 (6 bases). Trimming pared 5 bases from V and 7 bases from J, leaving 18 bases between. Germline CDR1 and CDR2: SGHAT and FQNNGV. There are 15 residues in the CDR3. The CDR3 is CASSPYRLVGNEQFF. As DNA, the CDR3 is TGTGCCAGCAGCCCCTACCGACTAGTAGGTAATGAGCAGTTCTTC.

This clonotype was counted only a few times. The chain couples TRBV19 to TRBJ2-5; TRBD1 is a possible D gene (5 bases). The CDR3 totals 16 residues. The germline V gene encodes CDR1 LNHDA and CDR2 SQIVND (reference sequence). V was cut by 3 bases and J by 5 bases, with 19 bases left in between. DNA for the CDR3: TGTGCCAGTAGTATTGCCCATGCCATCAGGGTTGAGACCCAGTACTTC. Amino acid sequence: CASSIAHAIRVETQYF.

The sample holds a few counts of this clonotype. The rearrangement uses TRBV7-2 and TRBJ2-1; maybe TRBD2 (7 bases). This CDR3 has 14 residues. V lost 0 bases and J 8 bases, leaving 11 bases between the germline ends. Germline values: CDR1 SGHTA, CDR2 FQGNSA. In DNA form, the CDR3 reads TGTGCCAGCAGCTTAGCGGGGGGGCCCTATGAGCAGTTCTTC. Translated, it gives CASSLAGGPYEQFF.

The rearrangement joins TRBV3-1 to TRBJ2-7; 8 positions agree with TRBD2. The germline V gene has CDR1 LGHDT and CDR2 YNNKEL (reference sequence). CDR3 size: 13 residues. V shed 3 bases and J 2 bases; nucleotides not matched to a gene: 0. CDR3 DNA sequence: TGTGCCAGCAGCCAGCGGGGGGCCTACGAGCAGTACGTC. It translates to CASSQRGAYEQYV.

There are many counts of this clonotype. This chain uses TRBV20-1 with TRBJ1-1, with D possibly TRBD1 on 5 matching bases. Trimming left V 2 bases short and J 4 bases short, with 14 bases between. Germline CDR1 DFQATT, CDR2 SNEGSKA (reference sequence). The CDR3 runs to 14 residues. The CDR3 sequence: CSARRGSGGTEAFF. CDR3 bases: TGCAGTGCTAGACGAGGTTCGGGGGGCACTGAAGCTTTCTTT.

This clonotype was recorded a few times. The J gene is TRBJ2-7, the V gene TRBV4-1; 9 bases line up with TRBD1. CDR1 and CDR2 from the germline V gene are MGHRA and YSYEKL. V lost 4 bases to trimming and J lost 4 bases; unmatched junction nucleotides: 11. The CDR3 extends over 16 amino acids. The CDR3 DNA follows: TGCGCCAGCAGCCGCGGGACAGGGCTAGATCCGTACGAGCAGTACTTC. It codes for CASSRGTGLDPYEQYF.

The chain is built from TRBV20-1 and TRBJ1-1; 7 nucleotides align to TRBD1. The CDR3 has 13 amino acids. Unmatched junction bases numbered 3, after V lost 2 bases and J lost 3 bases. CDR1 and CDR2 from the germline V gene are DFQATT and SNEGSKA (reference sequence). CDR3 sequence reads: CSARRGRDTEAFF. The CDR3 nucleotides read TGCAGTGCTAGAAGGGGGCGAGACACTGAAGCTTTCTTT.

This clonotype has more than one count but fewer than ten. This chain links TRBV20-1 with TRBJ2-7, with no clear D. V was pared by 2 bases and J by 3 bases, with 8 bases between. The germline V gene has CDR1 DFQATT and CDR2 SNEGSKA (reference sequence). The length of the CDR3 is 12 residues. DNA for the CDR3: TGCAGTGCTAGAAGGGCAAGCTACGAGCAGTACTTC. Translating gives CSARRASYEQYF.

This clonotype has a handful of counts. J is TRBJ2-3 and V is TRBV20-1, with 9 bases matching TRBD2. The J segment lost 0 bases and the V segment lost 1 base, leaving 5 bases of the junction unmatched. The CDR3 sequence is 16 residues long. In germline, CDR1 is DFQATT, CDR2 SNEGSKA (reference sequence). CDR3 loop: CSARVAGGSSTDTQYF. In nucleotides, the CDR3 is TGCAGTGCTAGAGTGGCGGGAGGGTCGAGCACAGATACGCAGTATTTT.

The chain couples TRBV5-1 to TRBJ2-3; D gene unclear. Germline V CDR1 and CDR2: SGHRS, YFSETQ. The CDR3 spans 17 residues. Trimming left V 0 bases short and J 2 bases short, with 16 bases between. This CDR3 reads CASSLVVVVPNTDTQYF. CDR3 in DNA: TGCGCCAGCAGCTTGGTGGTAGTCGTTCCTAACACAGATACGCAGTATTTT.

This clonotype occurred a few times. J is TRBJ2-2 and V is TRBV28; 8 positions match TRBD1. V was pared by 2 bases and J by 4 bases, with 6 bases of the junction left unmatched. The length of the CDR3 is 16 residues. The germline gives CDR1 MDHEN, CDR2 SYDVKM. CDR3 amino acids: CASSLPGGASTGELFF. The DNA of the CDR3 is TGTGCCAGCAGTTTACCAGGGGGCGCTTCCACCGGGGAGCTGTTTTTT.

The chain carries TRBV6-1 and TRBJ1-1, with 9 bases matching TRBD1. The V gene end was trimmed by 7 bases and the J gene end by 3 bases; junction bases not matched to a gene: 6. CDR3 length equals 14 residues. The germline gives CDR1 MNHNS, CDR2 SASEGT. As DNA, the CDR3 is TGTGCCAGCACCCTGACAGGGGGTGACACTGAAGCTTTCTTT. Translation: CASTLTGGDTEAFF.

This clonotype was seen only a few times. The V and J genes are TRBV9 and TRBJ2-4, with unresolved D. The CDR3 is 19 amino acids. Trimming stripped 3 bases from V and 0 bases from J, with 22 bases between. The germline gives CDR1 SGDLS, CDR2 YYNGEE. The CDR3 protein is CASSEGGDGTPLAKNIQYF. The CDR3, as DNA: TGTGCCAGCAGCGAGGGCGGTGACGGAACCCCTCTAGCCAAAAACATTCAGTACTTC.

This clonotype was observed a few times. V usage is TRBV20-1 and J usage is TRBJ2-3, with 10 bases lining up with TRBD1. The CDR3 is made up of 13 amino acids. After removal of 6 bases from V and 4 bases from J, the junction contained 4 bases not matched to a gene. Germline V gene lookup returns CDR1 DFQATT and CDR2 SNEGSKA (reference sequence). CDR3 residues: CSAWDRGPDTQYF. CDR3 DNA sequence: TGCAGTGCCTGGGACAGGGGCCCAGATACGCAGTATTTT.

CDR3 in amino acids: CSATPTTWATEAFF. DNA for the CDR3: TGCAGTGCTACCCCTACGACTTGGGCGACTGAAGCTTTCTTT. The gene calls are TRBV20-1 and TRBJ1-1; D is unclear. Germline-derived CDR1 and CDR2 are DFQATT and SNEGSKA (reference sequence). The CDR3 extends over 14 amino acids. Trimming shortened V by 4 bases and J by 5 bases, and 17 bases separated the two germline ends.

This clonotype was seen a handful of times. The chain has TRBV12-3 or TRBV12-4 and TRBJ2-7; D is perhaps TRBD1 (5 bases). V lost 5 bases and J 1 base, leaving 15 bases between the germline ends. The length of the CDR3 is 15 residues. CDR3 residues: CASSPGSVLSYEQYF. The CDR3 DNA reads TGTGCCAGCAGTCCAGGGTCTGTCCTATCCTACGAGCAGTACTTC.

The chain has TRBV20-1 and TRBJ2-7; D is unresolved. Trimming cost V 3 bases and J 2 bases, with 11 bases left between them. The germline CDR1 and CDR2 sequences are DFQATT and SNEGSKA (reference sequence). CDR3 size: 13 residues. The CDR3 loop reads CSARIDTTYEQYF. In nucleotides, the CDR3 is TGCAGTGCTAGGATCGACACAACCTACGAGCAGTACTTC.

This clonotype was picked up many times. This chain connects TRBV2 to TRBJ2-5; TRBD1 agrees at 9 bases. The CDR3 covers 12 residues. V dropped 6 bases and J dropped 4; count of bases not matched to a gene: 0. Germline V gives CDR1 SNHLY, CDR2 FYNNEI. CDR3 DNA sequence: TGTGCCAGCAGGGGACAGGGAGAGACCCAGTACTTC. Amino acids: CASRGQGETQYF.

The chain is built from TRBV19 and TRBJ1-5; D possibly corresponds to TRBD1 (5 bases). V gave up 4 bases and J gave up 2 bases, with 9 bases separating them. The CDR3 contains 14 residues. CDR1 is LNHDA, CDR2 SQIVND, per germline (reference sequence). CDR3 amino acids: CASSRGDGNQPQHF. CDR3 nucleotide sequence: TGTGCCAGTAGTAGGGGGGACGGCAATCAGCCCCAGCATTTT.

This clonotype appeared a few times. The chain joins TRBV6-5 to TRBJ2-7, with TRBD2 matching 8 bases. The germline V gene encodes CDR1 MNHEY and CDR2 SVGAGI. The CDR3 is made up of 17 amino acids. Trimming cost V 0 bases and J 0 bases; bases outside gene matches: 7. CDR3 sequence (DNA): TGTGCCAGCAGTTACTCCCACAGACTAGCGTCCTCCTACGAGCAGTACTTC. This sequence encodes CASSYSHRLASSYEQYF.